This T cell receptor (beta chain) was documented in a study of blood T cell repertoires in COVID-19. Sequenced by immunoSEQ multiplex PCR; TCRdb stores in-frame clones only, minus some. The table shows fewer than 350,000 clones, with around 85% occurring only once. During active infection, Seattle patients enrolled and were then monitored through disease. This clonotype was sampled from a woman in her 30s with COVID-19, enrolled during active disease. Sequenced: peripheral blood.

CDR3 region: CASGIRDSSHEQFF. In DNA form, the CDR3 reads TGCGCCAGCGGGATTCGGGATAGCAGCCATGAGCAGTTCTTC. V gene TRBV5-1 combines with J gene TRBJ2-1; D may be TRBD2 (5 bases). The CDR3 sequence is 14 residues long. Germline values: CDR1 SGHRS, CDR2 YFSETQ. Trimming removed 7 bases at V and 8 bases at J, with 19 bases between.